The 20 T cell receptor beta chains given below trace back to one sample, sequenced in a study of Ad26.COV2.S vaccination and SARS-CoV-2 variants. Generated by immunoSEQ multiplex PCR, the TCRdb table keeps only in-frame clones and is missing some. The table has more than 300,000 clones, 85% seen once. Treatment noted: 15 to 20 received Ad26.COV2.S at low or high dose, single or two shots; about 5 received placebo; per-sample allocation not given. Collection of samples fell on day 63 after the first vaccine or placebo injection. The specimen was peripheral blood, collected in a trial of Ad26.COV2.S vaccine versus placebo. Receptors originate from a person aged 18-60 years who received the Ad26.COV2.S COVID-19 vaccine or a placebo.

The chain carries TRBV5-5 and TRBJ2-7; 7 nucleotides match TRBD1. Per the germline V gene, CDR1 is SGHKS and CDR2 is YYEKEE (reference sequence). The CDR3 loop spans 14 amino acids. V lost 1 base and J lost 12; bases outside the gene matches: 13. This CDR3 reads CASSLLGTARPWYF. CDR3 nucleotides: TGTGCCAGCAGCTTGTTGGGGACAGCTAGGCCGTGGTACTTC.

V and J are TRBV4-2 and TRBJ1-4; maybe TRBD1 (5 bases). In germline, CDR1 is LGHNA, CDR2 YNFKEQ. This CDR3 comprises 14 residues. The ends were cut back, 0 bases at V and 10 bases at J, with 12 bases in the middle. The CDR3 here is CASSQETAVRKLFF. The CDR3 DNA reads as TGTGCCAGCAGCCAAGAGACAGCCGTTAGAAAACTGTTTTTT.

This chain connects TRBV7-9 to TRBJ2-7; D might be TRBD2 (6 bases). This CDR3 contains 14 residues. Germline CDR1 and CDR2: SEHNR and FQNEAQ (reference sequence). V was cut by 1 base and J by 5 bases, with 12 bases left in between. The CDR3 region is CASSLGGEKDEQYF. The CDR3, as DNA: TGTGCCAGCAGCTTAGGCGGGGAGAAGGACGAGCAGTACTTC.

This sequence joins TRBV19 and TRBJ2-3, with D possibly being TRBD2 (6 bases). This CDR3 region has 15 residues. V lost 5 bases to trimming and J lost 4 bases, with 16 bases between them. Germline assignment: CDR1 LNHDA and CDR2 SQIVND (reference sequence). The CDR3 spells CASSLGGVLADTQYF. Here the CDR3 DNA reads TGTGCCAGTAGTCTAGGCGGGGTATTGGCAGATACGCAGTATTTT.

The J gene is TRBJ2-5, the V gene TRBV27, with a tentative D call TRBD1 (6 bases). The CDR3 loop spans 15 amino acids. Germline CDR1 is MNHEY and CDR2 is SMNVEV (reference sequence). Deletions cut 5 bases from V and 7 bases from J, with 20 bases between. CDR3 in amino acids: CASSASTGTGMTQYF. The DNA for the CDR3 is TGTGCCAGCAGTGCGTCTACAGGGACCGGGATGACCCAGTACTTC.

The chain uses TRBV7-2 and TRBJ1-3, with D perhaps matching TRBD1 (6 bases). The germline CDR1 and CDR2 sequences are SGHTA and FQGNSA. V was shortened by 1 base and J by 0 bases, with 10 bases between the two germline ends. The CDR3 runs 16 residues. The chain's CDR3 is CASSLVTGSSGNTIYF. The CDR3 DNA is TGTGCCAGCAGCTTAGTTACAGGGAGCTCTGGAAACACCATATATTTT. The full variable domain, its missing parts supplied by reference TRBV7-2 and TRBJ1-3, is GAGVSQSPSNKVTEKGKDVELRCDPISGHTALYWYRQSLGQGLEFLIYFQGNSAPDKSGLPSDRFSAERTGGSVSTLTIQRTQQEDSAVYLCASSLVTGSSGNTIYFGEGSWLTVV.

This clone has a handful of counts. The CDR3 coding sequence is TGTGCCAGCAGCCAAGCTAACCAGAACACTGAAGCTTTCTTT. Translating it yields CASSQANQNTEAFF. The V gene is TRBV3-1 (or the pseudogene TRBV3-2), the J gene TRBJ1-1; D is undetermined. The V gene lost 1 base and the J gene lost 1 base, with 7 bases spanning the gap. This CDR3 contains 14 residues. Germline V CDR1 and CDR2: LGHDT, YNNKEL (reference sequence).

This clone showed up just once. The rearrangement joins TRBV5-4 to TRBJ2-2; 7 bases agree with TRBD1. The CDR3 covers 14 residues. V was pared by 3 bases and J by 6 bases, with 5 bases of the junction left unmatched. Germline CDR1 and CDR2: SGHNT and YYREEE (reference sequence). The CDR3: CASSSYRGPGELFF. In DNA, the CDR3 is TGTGCCAGCAGCTCCTACAGGGGTCCCGGGGAGCTGTTTTTT.

J is TRBJ2-5 and V is TRBV5-1; the match to TRBD2 covers 12 bases. Trimming took 4 bases from V and 2 from J; bases not matched to a gene: 6. Per germline, CDR1 SGHRS and CDR2 YFSETQ. The CDR3 spans 16 residues. The chain's CDR3 is CASSPRLAGEQETQYF. DNA for the CDR3: TGCGCCAGCAGCCCAAGACTAGCGGGGGAGCAAGAGACCCAGTACTTC.

This rearrangement joins TRBV28 to TRBJ2-6, with TRBD1 matching over 10 bases. The germline V gene encodes CDR1 MDHEN and CDR2 SYDVKM. Losses at the gene ends were 2 bases for V and 7 bases for J; bases not matched to a gene: 2. The CDR3 is made up of 15 amino acids. CDR3 region: CASSLATGGANVLTF. The CDR3 nucleotides are TGTGCCAGCAGTTTAGCGACAGGGGGCGCCAACGTCCTGACTTTC. The variable domain in full, completed from reference TRBV28 and TRBJ2-6, reads DVKVTQSSRYLVKRTGEKVFLECVQDMDHENMFWYRQDPGLGLRLIYFSYDVKMKEKGDIPEGYSVSREKKERFSLILESASTNQTSMYLCASSLATGGANVLTFGAGSRLTVL.

This rearrangement joins TRBV28 to TRBJ1-2; D is possibly TRBD1 (5 bases). This CDR3 spans 17 amino acids. Germline V gene lookup returns CDR1 MDHEN and CDR2 SYDVKM. V lost 1 base and J lost 1, with 16 bases in between. In DNA, the CDR3 is TGTGCCAGCAGTTTATTCACAAGGACGGGACTTAACTATGGCTACACCTTC. This codes for CASSLFTRTGLNYGYTF.

V and J are TRBV6-6 and TRBJ2-2; D remains unclear. The CDR3 is made up of 14 amino acids. The germline CDR1 and CDR2 sequences are MNHNY and SVGAGI (reference sequence). The V gene lost 8 bases and the J gene lost 4 bases, with 14 bases spanning the gap. Here the CDR3 reads CASLVGEFTGELFF. Here the CDR3 DNA reads TGTGCCAGCCTCGTGGGCGAGTTCACCGGGGAGCTGTTTTTT.

The V gene is TRBV6-4, the J gene TRBJ2-2; D may be TRBD1 (6 bases). Germline V gene sequence: CDR1 MRHNA, CDR2 SNTAGT. This CDR3 contains 14 residues. The V and J ends lost 3 bases and 7 bases respectively, with 12 bases between them. CDR3 sequence (DNA): TGTGCCAGCAGTGAACAGGGTCCCTACGGGGAGCTGTTTTTT. Protein sequence: CASSEQGPYGELFF.

J is TRBJ1-5 and V is TRBV4-2; D remains ambiguous. CDR1 is LGHNA and CDR2 is YNFKEQ in the germline V gene. The CDR3 runs to 15 residues. V gave up 1 base and J gave up 2 bases, with 9 bases separating them. This chain's CDR3 is CASSQAGNGNQPQHF. Written as DNA, the CDR3 is TGTGCCAGCAGCCAAGCCGGAAACGGCAATCAGCCCCAGCATTTT.

The chain joins TRBV19 to TRBJ1-4; possibly TRBD1 for D (6 bases). From germline, CDR1 is LNHDA and CDR2 SQIVND (reference sequence). Trimming took 6 bases from V and 8 from J, leaving 19 bases between them. The CDR3 runs to 15 residues. This chain's CDR3 is CASSPTGTRGEKLFF. CDR3 bases: TGTGCCAGTAGCCCGACCGGGACAAGAGGAGAAAAACTGTTTTTT. Full variable domain (remainder filled in from reference TRBV19 and TRBJ1-4): DGGITQSPKYLFRKEGQNVTLSCEQNLNHDAMYWYRQDPGQGLRLIYYSQIVNDFQKGDIAEGYSVSREKKESFPLTVTSAQKNPTAFYLCASSPTGTRGEKLFFGSGTQLSVL.

The V and J genes are TRBV19 and TRBJ1-3, with D perhaps matching TRBD1 (6 bases). Trimming removed 4 bases at V and 2 bases at J, with 12 bases between. Germline assignment: CDR1 LNHDA and CDR2 SQIVND (reference sequence). The CDR3 consists of 15 residues. CDR3 in DNA: TGTGCCAGTAGTACACAGGGTGGAACTGGAAACACCATATATTTT. Its protein is CASSTQGGTGNTIYF.

The rearrangement uses TRBV5-6 and TRBJ2-5; maybe TRBD2 (5 bases). CDR1 and CDR2 from the germline V gene are SGHDT and YYEEEE. The CDR3 covers 16 residues. The V and J ends lost 4 bases and 2 bases respectively, with 18 bases between them. The chain's CDR3 is CASSPGMRVGQETQYF. The CDR3 nucleotides are TGTGCCAGCAGCCCCGGGATGCGGGTGGGTCAAGAGACCCAGTACTTC.

The chain joins TRBV4-2 to TRBJ2-4; D might be TRBD1 (6 bases). CDR3 length: 14 residues. CDR1 is LGHNA and CDR2 is YNFKEQ in the germline V gene. Trimming took 5 bases from V and 7 from J, leaving 15 bases between them. CDR3: CASSNSGHPNIQYF. DNA of the CDR3: TGTGCCAGCAGCAACTCGGGACACCCGAACATTCAGTACTTC.

A single count supports this clone. The chain carries TRBV19 and TRBJ1-4; possible D gene TRBD1, 5 bases. V was shortened by 5 bases and J by 5 bases, with 12 bases between the two germline ends. Per the germline V gene, CDR1 is LNHDA and CDR2 is SQIVND (reference sequence). The CDR3 sequence is 14 residues long. The CDR3 loop is CASSQGRRNEKLFF. The DNA for the CDR3 is TGTGCCAGTAGTCAGGGAAGGAGAAATGAAAAACTGTTTTTT.

The V and J genes are TRBV5-1 and TRBJ2-1; D is uncertain. This CDR3 spans 13 amino acids. The V end was cut by 0 bases, the J end by 4 bases, with 5 bases between. From germline, CDR1 is SGHRS and CDR2 YFSETQ. CDR3 residues: CASSLVDYNEQFF. CDR3 in DNA: TGCGCCAGCAGCTTGGTCGATTACAATGAGCAGTTCTTC.